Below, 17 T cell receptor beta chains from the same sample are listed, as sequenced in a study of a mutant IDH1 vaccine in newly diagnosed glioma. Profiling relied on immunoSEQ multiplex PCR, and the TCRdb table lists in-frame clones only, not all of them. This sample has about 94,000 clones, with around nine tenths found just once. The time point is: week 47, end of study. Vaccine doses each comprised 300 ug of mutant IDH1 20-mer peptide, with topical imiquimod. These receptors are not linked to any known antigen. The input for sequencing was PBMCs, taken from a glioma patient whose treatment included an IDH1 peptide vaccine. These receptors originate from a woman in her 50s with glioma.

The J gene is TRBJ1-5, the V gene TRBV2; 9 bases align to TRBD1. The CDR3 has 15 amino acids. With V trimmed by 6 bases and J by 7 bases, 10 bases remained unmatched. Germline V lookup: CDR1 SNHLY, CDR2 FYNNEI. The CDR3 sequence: CASSDYRGRVQPQHF. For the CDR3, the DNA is TGTGCCAGCAGCGACTACAGGGGGCGGGTCCAGCCCCAGCATTTT. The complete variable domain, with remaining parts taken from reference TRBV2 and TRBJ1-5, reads EPEVTQTPSHQVTQMGQEVILRCVPISNHLYFYWYRQILGQKVEFLVSFYNNEISEKSEIFDDQFSVERPDGSNFTLKIRSTKLEDSAMYFCASSDYRGRVQPQHFGDGTRLSIL.

The CDR3 DNA reads as TGTGCCAGCAGCTTCCGGGACCAAATCTACGAGCAGTACTTC. As protein: CASSFRDQIYEQYF. V gene TRBV5-6 combines with J gene TRBJ2-7; D may match TRBD1 or TRBD2 (5 bases each). CDR3 length equals 14 residues. V was cut by 2 bases and J by 3 bases, with 12 bases left in between. The V gene's germline CDR1 is SGHDT and CDR2 YYEEEE.

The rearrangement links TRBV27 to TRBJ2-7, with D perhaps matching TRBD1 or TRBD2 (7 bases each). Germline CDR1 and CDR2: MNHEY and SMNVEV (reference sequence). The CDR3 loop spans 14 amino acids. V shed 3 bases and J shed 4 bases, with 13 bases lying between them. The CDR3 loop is CASSFGRGGYEQYF. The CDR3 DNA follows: TGTGCCAGCAGTTTCGGCAGGGGGGGATACGAGCAGTACTTC.

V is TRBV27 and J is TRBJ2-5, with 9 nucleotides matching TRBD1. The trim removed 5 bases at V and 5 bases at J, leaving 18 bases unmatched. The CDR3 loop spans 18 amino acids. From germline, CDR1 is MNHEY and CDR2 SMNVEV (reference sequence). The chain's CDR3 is CASSPGQGIGAKWETQYF. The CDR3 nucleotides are TGTGCCAGCAGTCCGGGACAGGGAATAGGGGCCAAGTGGGAGACCCAGTACTTC.

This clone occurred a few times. The CDR3 nucleotides read TGTGCCAGCAGCTTATCTGCCCAACAGCCCCAGCATTTT. The encoded protein is CASSLSAQQPQHF. The chain couples TRBV7-2 to TRBJ1-5, with D unresolved. The CDR3 sequence is 13 residues long. With 2 bases removed from V and 7 bases from J, the gap between germline ends came to 9 bases. Per the germline V gene, CDR1 is SGHTA and CDR2 is FQGNSA.

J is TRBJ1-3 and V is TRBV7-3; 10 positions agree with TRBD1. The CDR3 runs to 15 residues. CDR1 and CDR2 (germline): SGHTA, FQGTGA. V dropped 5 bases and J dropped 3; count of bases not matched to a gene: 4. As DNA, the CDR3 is TGTGCCAGCAGCCTGACAGGGGGCTATGGAAACACCATATATTTT. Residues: CASSLTGGYGNTIYF.

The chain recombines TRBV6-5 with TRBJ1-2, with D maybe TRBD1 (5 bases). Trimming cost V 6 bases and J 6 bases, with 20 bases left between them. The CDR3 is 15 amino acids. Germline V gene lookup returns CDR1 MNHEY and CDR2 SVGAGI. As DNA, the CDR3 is TGTGCCAGCAGCTACCTAACCTCTCGAGGGGATGGCTACACCTTC. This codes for CASSYLTSRGDGYTF.

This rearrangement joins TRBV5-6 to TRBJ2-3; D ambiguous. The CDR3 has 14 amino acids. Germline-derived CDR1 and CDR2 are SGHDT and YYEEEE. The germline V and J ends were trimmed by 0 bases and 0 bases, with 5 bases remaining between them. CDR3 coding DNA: TGTGCCAGCAGCTTGGGTGCTAGCACAGATACGCAGTATTTT. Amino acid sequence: CASSLGASTDTQYF. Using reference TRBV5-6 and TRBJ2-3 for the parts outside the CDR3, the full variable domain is DAGVTQSPTHLIKTRGQQVTLRCSPKSGHDTVSWYQQALGQGPQFIFQYYEEEERQRGNFPDRFSGHQFPNYSSELNVNALLLGDSALYLCASSLGASTDTQYFGPGTRLTVL.

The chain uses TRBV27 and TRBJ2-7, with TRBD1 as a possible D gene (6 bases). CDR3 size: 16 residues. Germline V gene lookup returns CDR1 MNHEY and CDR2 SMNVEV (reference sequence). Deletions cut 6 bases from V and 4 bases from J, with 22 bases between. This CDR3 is CASSPSVVTGVYEQYF. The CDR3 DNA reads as TGTGCCAGCAGCCCCAGCGTAGTGACAGGAGTATACGAGCAGTACTTC.

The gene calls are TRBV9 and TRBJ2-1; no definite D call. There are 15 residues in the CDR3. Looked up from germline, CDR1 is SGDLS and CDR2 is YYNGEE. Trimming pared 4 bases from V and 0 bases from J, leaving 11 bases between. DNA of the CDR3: TGTGCCAGCAGCAAAACGGATGCCTCCTACAATGAGCAGTTCTTC. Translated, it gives CASSKTDASYNEQFF.

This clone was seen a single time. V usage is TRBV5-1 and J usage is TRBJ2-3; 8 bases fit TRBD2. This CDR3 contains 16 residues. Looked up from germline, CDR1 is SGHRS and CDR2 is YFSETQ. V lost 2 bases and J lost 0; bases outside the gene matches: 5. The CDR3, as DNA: TGCGCCAGCAGCTTACTAGCGGCCTCTAGCACAGATACGCAGTATTTT. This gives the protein CASSLLAASSTDTQYF.

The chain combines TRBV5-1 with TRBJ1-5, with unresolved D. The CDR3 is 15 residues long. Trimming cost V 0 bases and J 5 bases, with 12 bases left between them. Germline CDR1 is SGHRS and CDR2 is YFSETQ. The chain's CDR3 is CASSLAGQTYQPQHF. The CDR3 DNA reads TGCGCCAGCAGCTTGGCCGGGCAGACGTATCAGCCCCAGCATTTT.

The CDR3 DNA sequence: TGTGCCAGCACCAAGTGGTCTGGGGCAGGAGAGACCCAGTACTTC. It codes for CASTKWSGAGETQYF. The chain combines TRBV13 with TRBJ2-5, with D maybe TRBD1 (5 bases). This CDR3 comprises 15 residues. Germline lookup yields CDR1 PRHDT and CDR2 FYEKMQ (reference sequence). Trimming removed 7 bases from V and 4 bases from J, with 19 bases in between.

DNA for the CDR3: TGTGCCAGTAGTGCAGGATCCCTCGACAATGAGCAGTTCTTC. Amino acid sequence: CASSAGSLDNEQFF. V usage is TRBV19 and J usage is TRBJ2-1, with unresolved D. In germline, CDR1 is LNHDA, CDR2 SQIVND (reference sequence). The CDR3 extends over 14 amino acids. V was pared by 5 bases and J by 5 bases, with 13 bases between.

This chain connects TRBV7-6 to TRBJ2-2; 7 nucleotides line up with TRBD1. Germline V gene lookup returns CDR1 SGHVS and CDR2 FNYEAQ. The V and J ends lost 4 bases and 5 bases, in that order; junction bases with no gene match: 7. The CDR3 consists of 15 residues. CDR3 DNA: TGTGCCAGCAGCTCTACAGGGGACAGAACCGGGGAGCTGTTTTTT. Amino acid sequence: CASSSTGDRTGELFF.

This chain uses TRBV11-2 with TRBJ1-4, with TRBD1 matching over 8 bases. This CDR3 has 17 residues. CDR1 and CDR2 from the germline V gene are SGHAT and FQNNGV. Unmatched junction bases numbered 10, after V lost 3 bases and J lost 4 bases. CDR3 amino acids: CASSFGAGGPYNEKLFF. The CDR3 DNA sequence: TGTGCCAGCAGCTTTGGGGCAGGGGGCCCCTATAATGAAAAACTGTTTTTT.

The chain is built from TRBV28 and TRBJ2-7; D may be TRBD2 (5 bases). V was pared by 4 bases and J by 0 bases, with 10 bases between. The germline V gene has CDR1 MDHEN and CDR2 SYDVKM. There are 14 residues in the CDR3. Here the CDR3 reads CASSSPGSSYEQYF. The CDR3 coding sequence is TGTGCCAGCAGTTCTCCGGGGTCCTCCTACGAGCAGTACTTC.